This TCR beta chain is drawn from a study of beta chain features in type 1 diabetes. All of the isolated RNA was reverse transcribed, so expressed TCRB transcripts were sequenced. TCRdb's table, derived via immunoSEQ multiplex PCR, lists solely in-frame clones and lacks some. The table shows some 350,000 clones, with over 9% occurring only once. The germline V gene encodes CDR1 MDHEN and CDR2 SYDVKM. J was trimmed by 2 bases and V by 1 base; bases with no gene match: 3. CDR3 length: 16 amino acids. On this clone itself: Its cognate antigen is unknown.

Study-wide points: Cells that show high TCR expression could be over-represented by cDNA sequencing. Any HLA type influence on TCRB rearrangement was left unresolved here. Researchers reported that naive, central memory and Treg TCRB repertoires appeared more similar in patients than in healthy donors. TCRB CDR3s from Type 1 diabetes patients were moderately but significantly shorter in all four CD4+ subsets.

This rearrangement joins TRBV28 to TRBJ2-2; 8 bases are a match to TRBD1. The sequence was collected from a man aged 25 to 40 with type 1 diabetes. Sequenced: central memory CD4+ T cells from blood. The CDR3 reads CASSLFGTGNTGELFF. DNA for the CDR3: TGTGCCAGCAGTTTATTCGGGACAGGAAACACCGGGGAGCTGTTTTTT.